The clone carrying this T cell receptor (beta chain) occurred many times. Amplification of TCR beta CDR3 regions used RNA transcripts. Second-round multiplex PCR followed a first-round RT-PCR using HTBI primers. Using its own MiXCR run on the multiplex PCR reads, TCRdb lists one record per CDR3 protein. Among a few hundred thousand distinct CDR3 sequences listed, roughly 15% were seen once. Aged 18 to 65, hyperthyroidism patients had been newly diagnosed, with under 2 months' duration. This sample is drawn from a study of Graves' ophthalmopathy and Graves' hyperthyroidism. Germline CDR1 is MNHNS and CDR2 is SASEGT. The CDR3 is 15 residues long. V was pared by 8 bases and J by 1 base, with 17 bases between.

The chain recombines TRBV6-1 with TRBJ1-1; D is ambiguous. Material for sequencing was peripheral blood. The TCR sequence derives from an adult woman with stable Graves' hyperthyroidism. The CDR3 sequence: CASRETYGTNTEAFF. DNA of the CDR3: TGTGCCAGCCGAGAAACTTATGGTACGAACACTGAAGCTTTCTTT.